This TCR beta chain derives from a study of OX40 agonist ivuxolimab in advanced cancers. The overall study: The dose-escalation cohort had hepatocellular carcinoma, melanoma, renal cell or head and neck cancer. Findings and caveats of the study: On average, CD8+ T cells showed a greater number of expanded clones than CD4+.

The V and J ends lost 6 bases and 8 bases, in that order; junction bases with no gene match: 7. The CDR3 is 15 residues long. Germline values: CDR1 MNHEY, CDR2 SMNVEV (reference sequence). With respect to this clone: Its antigen is not known.

Data came from immunoSEQ multiplex PCR; TCRdb stores just in-frame clones and leaves some out. The sample has about 63,000 clones, about 90% seen once; the top ten hold 3.5% to 5%. Sample: CD4+ or CD8+ T cells sorted from blood, taken in a trial of the OX40 agonist ivuxolimab. V and J are TRBV27 and TRBJ2-4; 13 nucleotides match TRBD2. This receptor was identified in an adult with an advanced solid tumor such as melanoma, head and neck, liver or kidney cancer. CDR3 region: CASRPTSGGLDIQYF. As DNA, the CDR3 is TGTGCCAGCAGGCCGACTAGCGGGGGGTTGGACATTCAGTACTTC.